One sample yielded the 16 T cell receptor beta chains listed below, sequenced in a study of Graves' ophthalmopathy and Graves' hyperthyroidism (dated by TCRdb to the late 2010s). Sequencing took place on an Illumina HiSeq 2000. For repertoire sequencing, TCR beta CDR3 regions were amplified from RNA transcripts. The first round of RT-PCR was done with HTBI primers and the Qiagen OneStep RT-PCR kit, and was followed by a second round of multiplex PCR, then size selection and purification. TCRdb redid the processing of the public reads, applying fastp at Q25 and MiXCR, and retained in-frame beta chains. Records with the same CDR3 protein are collapsed into one entry carrying the most frequent genes and DNA. This sample is represented by about 220,000 distinct CDR3 sequences; 20% to 25% of them were singletons. Roughly 45% of the sample is held by the ten biggest clonotypes. The sequenced sample was peripheral blood. The receptor source for this set is a woman between 50 and 59 years old with Graves' ophthalmopathy. Donor details come from another sample of the same person, matched by shared clones.

This clonotype was observed many times. The chain combines TRBV5-1 with TRBJ2-7; 8 bases align to TRBD2. The CDR3 loop spans 14 amino acids. From germline, CDR1 is SGHRS and CDR2 YFSETQ. V was clipped by 6 bases and J by 4 bases; unmatched bases: 9. The CDR3 protein is CASMSSTSGYEQYF. In DNA, the CDR3 is TGCGCCAGCATGTCTAGCACTAGCGGATACGAGCAGTACTTC.

This clonotype was seen at least ten times. The rearrangement joins TRBV6-5 to TRBJ2-7; D is unclear. Germline CDR1 and CDR2: MNHEY and SVGAGI. This CDR3 contains 13 residues. V lost 7 bases, J lost 7 bases, and 17 bases lay in between. In nucleotides, the CDR3 is TGTGCCAGCACGACCGGGCTACCAGGAGAGCAGTACTTC. This codes for CASTTGLPGEQYF.

At least ten counts were recorded for this clonotype. The chain carries TRBV5-5 and TRBJ1-2, with D maybe TRBD1 (6 bases). Trimming cost V 6 bases and J 0 bases, with 18 bases left between them. The V gene's germline CDR1 is SGHKS and CDR2 YYEKEE (reference sequence). This CDR3 is built from 16 residues. The CDR3 spells CASKQRGGVANYGYTF. The CDR3 DNA is TGTGCCAGCAAGCAGCGAGGGGGGGTAGCTAACTATGGCTACACCTTC.

Ten or more counts support this clonotype. DNA of the CDR3: TGTGCCAGCAGCTCTGACTCGCGCAATCAGCCCCAGCATTTT. Protein product: CASSSDSRNQPQHF. The chain carries TRBV7-8 and TRBJ1-5; D is undetermined. With 4 bases removed from V and 2 bases from J, the gap between germline ends came to 9 bases. Germline V gives CDR1 SGHVS, CDR2 FQNEAQ. The CDR3 spans 14 residues. The entire variable domain, with the rest obtained from reference TRBV7-8 and TRBJ1-5, is as follows: GAGVSQSPRYKVAKRGQDVALRCDPISGHVSLFWYQQALGQGPEFLTYFQNEAQLDKSGLPSDRFFAERPEGSVSTLKIQRTQQEDSAVYLCASSSDSRNQPQHFGDGTRLSIL.

This clonotype was detected many times. The chain joins TRBV5-1 to TRBJ2-7, with 9 bases aligning to TRBD2. The CDR3 sequence is 15 residues long. Per the germline V gene, CDR1 is SGHRS and CDR2 is YFSETQ. After removal of 4 bases from V and 6 bases from J, the junction contained 11 bases not matched to a gene. DNA for the CDR3: TGCGCCAGCAGCCACGAGGCGGGGGGGGCGTTCGAGCAGTACTTC. This codes for CASSHEAGGAFEQYF.

V usage is TRBV6-1 and J usage is TRBJ2-4; no definite D call. The better agreement between TRBJ2-7 and the DNA end casts doubt on the J call. The CDR3 is 14 residues long. The germline V gene encodes CDR1 MNHNS and CDR2 SASEGT. As DNA, the CDR3 is TGTGCCAGCAGAGAGGTCTTAGGGTCCTACGAGCAGTACTTC. It specifies CASREVLGSYEQYF.

This clonotype was counted many times. V and J are TRBV12-3 or TRBV12-4 and TRBJ2-7, with 11 bases that match TRBD1. The ends lost 5 bases at V and 5 bases at J; junction bases unmatched: 5. The CDR3 is made up of 14 amino acids. CDR3 sequence reads: CASSKGQGADEQYF. The CDR3 coding sequence is TGTGCCAGCAGTAAAGGACAGGGGGCCGACGAGCAGTACTTC.

At least ten counts were recorded for this clonotype. The CDR3 loop is CASDRNSYEQYF. The CDR3 DNA is TGTGCCAGCGACCGGAACTCCTACGAGCAGTACTTC. This rearrangement joins TRBV6-1 to TRBJ2-7, with D unresolved. Germline V gene sequence: CDR1 MNHNS, CDR2 SASEGT. Trimming shortened V by 8 bases and J by 0 bases, and 8 bases separated the two germline ends. The CDR3 has 12 residues.

The V gene is TRBV6-2 or TRBV6-3, the J gene TRBJ2-7, with 8 positions matching TRBD2. Trimming took 9 bases from V and 1 from J; bases not matched to a gene: 5. This CDR3 has 13 amino acids. Looked up from germline, CDR1 is MNHEY and CDR2 is SVGEGT. In DNA, the CDR3 is TGTGCCAGGTATTTAGCGGGATCCTACGAGCAGTACTTC. Its protein product is CARYLAGSYEQYF.

This clonotype was observed a handful of times. V is TRBV24-1 and J is TRBJ2-7; D possibly corresponds to TRBD1 (6 bases). The ends were cut back, 7 bases at V and 5 bases at J, with 11 bases in the middle. CDR3 size: 12 residues. Germline V gives CDR1 KGHDR, CDR2 SFDVKD. The CDR3 region is CATSQTGNEQYF. In DNA, the CDR3 is TGTGCCACCAGCCAAACAGGGAACGAGCAGTACTTC.

This clonotype was counted many times. The chain joins TRBV12-3 or TRBV12-4 to TRBJ2-7, with a possible D match to TRBD2 (6 bases). The CDR3 runs to 15 residues. The V end lost 7 bases, the J end lost 3 bases, and 19 bases lay between the germline ends. CDR3 region: CASTNRGEEDYEQYF. The CDR3 coding sequence is TGTGCCAGCACCAATCGAGGGGAGGAGGACTACGAGCAGTACTTC.

This clonotype was found many times. The chain couples TRBV20-1 to TRBJ1-1; TRBD1 matches 7 bases. Germline CDR1 DFQATT, CDR2 SNEGSKA (reference sequence). With 4 bases clipped from V and 6 bases from J, the junction kept 8 bases outside the gene matches. This CDR3 has 13 residues. CDR3: CSAIRQGGPEAFF. The DNA of the CDR3 is TGCAGTGCTATACGGCAGGGGGGTCCTGAAGCTTTCTTT.

This clonotype was counted at least ten times. J is TRBJ2-7 and V is TRBV30, with a tentative D call TRBD1 (5 bases). Germline V gene lookup returns CDR1 GTSNPN and CDR2 SVGIG (reference sequence). The CDR3 length is 12 residues. Deletions cut 1 base from V and 7 bases from J, with 11 bases between. The CDR3 DNA sequence: TGTGCCTGGAGTGCCCAGGGTTGGGAGCAGTACTTC. It specifies CAWSAQGWEQYF.

The chain combines TRBV27 with TRBJ2-7, with a possible D match to TRBD1 (5 bases). CDR3 size: 15 residues. Trimming cost V 4 bases and J 0 bases, with 13 bases left between them. Germline-derived CDR1 and CDR2 are MNHEY and SMNVEV (reference sequence). The CDR3: CASSWQGHSSYEQYF. The CDR3 region has the DNA TGTGCCAGCAGTTGGCAGGGCCACAGCTCCTACGAGCAGTACTTC.

This clonotype was recorded at least ten times. CDR3 region: CASLGGTGEQYF. CDR3 nucleotide sequence: TGTGCCAGCCTGGGCGGGACGGGCGAGCAGTACTTC. The chain joins TRBV2 to TRBJ2-7; D is perhaps TRBD2 (6 bases). Germline V CDR1 and CDR2: SNHLY, FYNNEI. V was shortened by 8 bases and J by 6 bases, with 14 bases between the two germline ends. This CDR3 has 12 amino acids.

This clonotype was found many times. The genes are TRBV6-5 and TRBJ1-1; D gene unclear. The ends were cut back, 11 bases at V and 1 base at J, with 8 bases in the middle. Germline CDR1 and CDR2: MNHEY and SVGAGI. There are 11 residues in the CDR3. CDR3 coding DNA: TGTGCCGGTGGCGGGAACACTGAAGCTTTCTTT. This gives the protein CAGGGNTEAFF.